A single sample gave rise to the 14 T cell receptor beta chains below, sequenced in a study of radiotherapy plus CTLA-4 blockade in lung cancer. Clones were read by immunoSEQ multiplex PCR, and TCRdb kept only the in-frame ones, dropping some. Of approximately 77,000 clones in the sample, around 76% are singletons; the top ten hold 22%. Sequenced material: peripheral blood, taken from a patient treated with radiotherapy plus ipilimumab. These receptor sequences come from a human donor with non-small cell lung cancer whose response to radiotherapy plus ipilimumab could not be evaluated. Some clones in this sample may be carry-over from other donors' samples.

In its sample, this clone was seen a few times. V and J are TRBV5-6 and TRBJ2-7, with TRBD1 identical over 10 bases. J lost 1 base, V lost 6 bases, and 4 bases had no gene match. CDR3 length: 14 amino acids. Germline CDR1 reads SGHDT; CDR2 reads YYEEEE. Written as DNA, the CDR3 is TGTGCCAGCACCCTGGGACAGGGGTCCTACGAGCAGTACTTC. Translated, it gives CASTLGQGSYEQYF.

This clone has only a few counts. The genes are TRBV7-9 and TRBJ2-3; TRBD2 aligns across 8 bases. CDR1 and CDR2 from the germline V gene are SEHNR and FQNEAQ (reference sequence). The CDR3 covers 17 residues. V shed 1 base and J 1 base; nucleotides not matched to a gene: 7. CDR3 sequence (DNA): TGTGCCAGCAGCTTAGGCCGGGGGGGGTTGCGCACAGATACGCAGTATTTT. It translates to CASSLGRGGLRTDTQYF.

This clone showed up many times. The chain combines TRBV4-1 with TRBJ2-7; a weak D match, TRBD1 (7 bases). There are 17 residues in the CDR3. V lost 0 bases and J lost 7, with 22 bases in between. Germline V gene lookup returns CDR1 MGHRA and CDR2 YSYEKL. The CDR3 sequence: CASSQDVLTRGVWEQYF. The CDR3 DNA sequence: TGCGCCAGCAGCCAAGATGTGCTGACCAGGGGGGTATGGGAGCAGTACTTC.

In its sample, this clone was seen a few times. The chain couples TRBV7-6 to TRBJ2-1; 11 nucleotides line up with TRBD2. Unmatched junction bases numbered 23, after V lost 6 bases and J lost 4 bases. Germline lookup yields CDR1 SGHVS and CDR2 FNYEAQ. This CDR3 region has 21 residues. The CDR3 region has the DNA TGTGCCAGCAGTTATCCCCAAGGGACTAGCGGCGCCATCGGGTCTTACAATGAGCAGTTCTTC. It yields the protein CASSYPQGTSGAIGSYNEQFF.

This sequence joins TRBV10-3 and TRBJ2-2; 8 positions agree with TRBD2. J lost 0 bases, V lost 9 bases, and 3 bases had no gene match. Germline loops: CDR1 ENHRY, CDR2 SYGVKD. This CDR3 spans 14 amino acids. CDR3 bases: TGTGCCATGACCGGGGGGGCGAACACCGGGGAGCTGTTTTTT. Its protein is CAMTGGANTGELFF.

The chain recombines TRBV19 with TRBJ1-2; D is possibly TRBD1 (6 bases). V lost 0 bases and J 4 bases, leaving 12 bases between the germline ends. The CDR3 is made up of 15 amino acids. The germline V gene encodes CDR1 LNHDA and CDR2 SQIVND (reference sequence). The chain's CDR3 is CASSIEAGAPYGYTF. The CDR3 DNA is TGTGCCAGTAGTATAGAGGCAGGGGCCCCCTATGGCTACACCTTC.

The rearrangement joins TRBV5-1 to TRBJ2-4; 7 bases agree with TRBD1. V was clipped by 3 bases and J by 2 bases; unmatched bases: 5. This CDR3 comprises 15 residues. Germline V gene sequence: CDR1 SGHRS, CDR2 YFSETQ. CDR3 DNA sequence: TGCGCCAGCAGCTATTCGACAGGGCCCAAAAACATTCAGTACTTC. This sequence encodes CASSYSTGPKNIQYF.

This rearrangement joins TRBV2 to TRBJ2-4; 7 bases line up with TRBD2. J was trimmed by 9 bases and V by 6 bases; bases with no gene match: 8. The germline V gene has CDR1 SNHLY and CDR2 FYNNEI. The CDR3 is 13 amino acids. The CDR3 region has the DNA TGTGCCAGCAGGGGAGACACGGGAGGCATTCAGTACTTC. Translating it yields CASRGDTGGIQYF.

The gene calls are TRBV11-1 and TRBJ1-2; 8 positions match TRBD1. The CDR3 extends over 15 amino acids. Germline values: CDR1 SGHAT, CDR2 FQDESV (reference sequence). With 3 bases clipped from V and 7 bases from J, the junction kept 10 bases outside the gene matches. The CDR3 coding sequence is TGTGCCAGCAGCTTGCTACGGACAGGGAGAGGTGGCTACACCTTC. It specifies CASSLLRTGRGGYTF.

This chain uses TRBV18 with TRBJ2-3; 7 nucleotides agree with TRBD1. Germline-derived CDR1 and CDR2 are KGHSH and LQKENI. The CDR3 has 16 amino acids. The V gene end was trimmed by 1 base and the J gene end by 0 bases; junction bases not matched to a gene: 4. Here the CDR3 reads CASSPRRGFSTDTQYF. The CDR3, as DNA: TGTGCCAGCTCACCACGCAGGGGGTTTAGCACAGATACGCAGTATTTT.

This clone turned up a few times. As DNA, the CDR3 is TGTGCCAGCAGTTTACAGATCAACAGGGGGAGCGAGCAGTACTTC. Protein sequence: CASSLQINRGSEQYF. V is TRBV28 and J is TRBJ2-7, with 8 bases fitting TRBD1. Germline V gene sequence: CDR1 MDHEN, CDR2 SYDVKM. CDR3 length: 15 residues. Germline trimming cut 2 bases from V and 6 bases from J; bases unmatched to any gene: 9.

The chain combines TRBV5-1 with TRBJ2-1; perhaps TRBD1 as D (5 bases). Germline V gene sequence: CDR1 SGHRS, CDR2 YFSETQ. CDR3 size: 14 residues. Trimming stripped 0 bases from V and 4 bases from J, with 8 bases between. The CDR3: CASSLETAYNEQFF. CDR3 coding DNA: TGCGCCAGCAGCTTGGAGACAGCATACAATGAGCAGTTCTTC.

This clone has just a few counts. The chain recombines TRBV6-6 with TRBJ1-2, with D uncertain. The CDR3 length is 11 residues. V was shortened by 6 bases and J by 2 bases, with 4 bases between the two germline ends. Germline CDR1 MNHNY, CDR2 SVGAGI (reference sequence). CDR3: CASSLNYGYTF. CDR3 DNA sequence: TGTGCCAGCAGCTTGAACTATGGCTACACCTTC.

In its sample, this clone was seen once. The chain joins TRBV6-5 to TRBJ1-2; 7 bases are a match to TRBD1. This CDR3 region has 11 residues. V was clipped by 10 bases and J by 2 bases; unmatched bases: 1. Germline values: CDR1 MNHEY, CDR2 SVGAGI. The CDR3 DNA reads as TGTGCCACGGGACAGAACTATGGCTACACCTTC. Translating gives CATGQNYGYTF.